Listed below are T cell receptor beta chains from one sample, sequenced in a study of vaccination and CD4 T cells after COVID-19. Their antigens remain unidentified. TCRdb re-called the PCR reads with MiXCR, one entry per CDR3 protein. The data show under 20,000 distinct CDR3 sequences, with roughly 54% seen just once and about an eighth held by the top ten. The sequencing input was CD4+ T cells from blood, cultured in vitro. Every receptor here comes from a human donor who had recovered from COVID-19. Both conserved end residues are part of each CDR3. A D gene is named only where the DNA matches it firmly. Expanded clones are given a class, and other clones once, few, many or no size at all.

>13|TRBJ2-2|TRBV11-2|NA|NA
TGTGCCACCCGGGGAGGGGGGACCGGGGAGCTGTTTTTT
CATRGGGTGELFF
>16|TRBJ2-2|TRBV7-6|TRBD2|NA
TGTGCCAGCAGCCAACAGAGTGGACTAGACCCCGGGGAGCTGTTTTTT
CASSQQSGLDPGELFF
>13|TRBJ1-2|TRBV30|NA|few
TGTGCCTGGAGTCCGGTCCGGGATAGTGGCTACACCTTC
CAWSPVRDSGYTF
>15|TRBJ1-2|TRBV12-3/TRBV12-4|NA|NA
TGTGCCAGCACCCGCCTCCTCGACAGGAGCAGTGGCTACACCTTC
CASTRLLDRSSGYTF
>15|TRBJ1-1|TRBV20-1|NA|NA
TGCAGTGCTAGGCCCTCCTCCTCCATGAACACTGAAGCTTTCTTT
CSARPSSSMNTEAFF
>14|TRBJ2-5|TRBV20-1|NA|NA
TGCAGTGCTAGAGTTGGGACGCTGGGGGAGACCCAGTACTTC
CSARVGTLGETQYF
>16|TRBJ1-2|TRBV7-2|NA|NA
TGTGCCAGCAGCTTAAGGGCGGCGGGGGGGAGCTATGGCTACACCTTC
CASSLRAAGGSYGYTF
>15|TRBJ2-2|TRBV7-2|TRBD1|NA
TGTGCCAGCAGCCCGGCCGGGACAGGGCACGGGGAGCTGTTTTTT
CASSPAGTGHGELFF
>12|TRBJ2-5|TRBV20-1|NA|NA
TGCAGTGCTGAGGACCATCGGGAGACCCAGTACTTC
CSAEDHRETQYF
>15|TRBJ1-3|TRBV6-1|NA|NA
TGTGCCAGCAGCCGCCAGCCAGGGGAAGGAAACACCATATATTTT
CASSRQPGEGNTIYF
>12|TRBJ1-1|TRBV25-1|NA|NA
TGTGCCAGCAGTCCAGGGATGGCTGAAGCTTTCTTT
CASSPGMAEAFF
>13|TRBJ1-5|TRBV14|NA|NA
TGTGCCAGCAGCCAGGGGTGGAATCAGCCCCAGCATTTT
CASSQGWNQPQHF
>14|TRBJ1-3|TRBV5-1|TRBD1|NA
TGCGCCAGCAGCACAGGGGGTGGAGGAAACACCATATATTTT
CASSTGGGGNTIYF
>16|TRBJ2-5|TRBV3-1|TRBD2|NA
TGTGCCAGCAGCCAAGTTATAGCGGGGGGACAAGAGACCCAGTACTTC
CASSQVIAGGQETQYF
>16|TRBJ1-3|TRBV28|TRBD1|NA
TGTGCCAGCAGCCGGGACAGACTATTATCTGGAAACACCATATATTTT
CASSRDRLLSGNTIYF
>17|TRBJ1-2|TRBV2|NA|NA
TGTGCCAGCAGTGAAACTCGCGTTGGGGTTCCCAACTATGGCTACACCTTC
CASSETRVGVPNYGYTF
>14|TRBJ1-2|TRBV7-9|TRBD1|NA
TGTGCCAGCCGACGAGAGGGGGCGAACTATGGCTACACCTTC
CASRREGANYGYTF
>15|TRBJ1-5|TRBV27|TRBD1|few
TGTGCCAGCAGTTCACCGGGACAGGTCAATCAGCCCCAGCATTTT
CASSSPGQVNQPQHF
>14|TRBJ1-2|TRBV2|NA|few
TGTGCCAGCTCAGCCGGAGAGCTTAACTATGGCTACACCTTC
CASSAGELNYGYTF
>15|TRBJ1-2|TRBV20-1|TRBD1|NA
TGCAGCGCCTCCACCGGGACAGGGGGTAACTATGGCTACACCTTC
CSASTGTGGNYGYTF
>13|TRBJ1-1|TRBV12-3/TRBV12-4|NA|NA
TGTGCCAGCAGACCACAGGGGAACACTGAAGCTTTCTTT
CASRPQGNTEAFF
>14|TRBJ2-4|TRBV20-1|NA|NA
TGCAGTGCCCACAAACTGGGCGCAGGGGGGGTTCCGTACTTC
CSAHKLGAGGVPYF
>12|TRBJ1-2|TRBV4-3|NA|NA
TGCGCCAGCAGCCGAGATCAGGCTGGCTACACCTTC
CASSRDQAGYTF
>12|TRBJ2-5|TRBV19|NA|NA
TGTGCCAGTATGGGAGACGGGGAGACCCAGTACTTC
CASMGDGETQYF
>14|TRBJ1-4|TRBV19|TRBD1|NA
TGTGCCAGTAGTACCCGACAGGGGGACGAAAAACTGTTTTTT
CASSTRQGDEKLFF
>14|TRBJ1-3|TRBV30|NA|NA
TGTGCCTGGAAACAGGGCTCGACTGGAAACACCATATATTTT
CAWKQGSTGNTIYF
>16|TRBJ1-1|TRBV18|TRBD1|NA
TGTGCCAGCTCACCCGGTCCACAGGGGTCGGGGACTGAAGCTTTCTTT
CASSPGPQGSGTEAFF
>17|TRBJ1-5|TRBV7-9|TRBD1|few
TGTGCCAGCAGTCATGAGTGGGCCGGGACAGGGGATCAGCCCCAGCATTTT
CASSHEWAGTGDQPQHF
>14|TRBJ2-5|TRBV25-1|NA|NA
TGTGCCAGCAGTGGGGTGGGAGGAAAGGAGACCCAGTACTTC
CASSGVGGKETQYF
>13|TRBJ2-5|TRBV29-1|TRBD1|NA
TGCAGCGCCAACTCGGGACAGGGGGAGACCCAGTACTTC
CSANSGQGETQYF
>13|TRBJ2-5|TRBV7-7|NA|NA
TGTGCCAGCAGCTTAGCTATCTGGGAGACCCAGTACTTC
CASSLAIWETQYF